The present entry profiles one T cell receptor (beta chain) with its context. Its antigen remains unidentified. No much larger clone exists at a distance of one base, and base qualities are not known. This sample is part of a study of circulating tumor DNA in untreated peripheral T-cell lymphoma (dated by TCRdb to the early 2020s). Tumor-specific TCR clonotypes were identified by sequencing baseline tumor tissue collected before treatment. To monitor patients with peripheral T-cell lymphoma who were getting frontline treatment on a trial, the study applied next-generation sequencing to T-cell receptor sequences. Overall study results and their limits: Tumor-specific clonotypes turned up in around 73% of patients, identified from around 90% of baseline tissues and from around 67% of baseline serum samples.

Library method: the immunoSEQ multiplex PCR assay. This is the immuneACCESS table as TCRdb keeps it, with only in-frame sequences that have V and J called. A part of the clones is gone; compared with another copy, unresolved V genes explain less than half, and the rest is unexplained. The sample includes 2,000 to 2,500 clones, with around three quarters observed a single time. 15% to 20% of the sample comes from the top ten. The CDR3 runs 15 amino acids, cysteine and phenylalanine included. The DNA shown is the 45-base CDR3, in frame from base 1. Compared with germline, V lacks 4 bases and J lacks 6 bases; bases without a gene match: 6. The germline V gene specifies SGHRS as CDR1 and YFSETQ as CDR2.

Recombination joined TRBV5-1 with TRBJ2-7; 14 nucleotides in the junction match TRBD2. This clonotype originated in a human donor with peripheral T-cell lymphoma. Specimen: tumor tissue. The sequenced DNA: TGCGCCAGCAGCCCCCGGACTAGCGGGGGGTCCGAGCAGTACTTC. Its protein reads: CASSPRTSGGSEQYF.